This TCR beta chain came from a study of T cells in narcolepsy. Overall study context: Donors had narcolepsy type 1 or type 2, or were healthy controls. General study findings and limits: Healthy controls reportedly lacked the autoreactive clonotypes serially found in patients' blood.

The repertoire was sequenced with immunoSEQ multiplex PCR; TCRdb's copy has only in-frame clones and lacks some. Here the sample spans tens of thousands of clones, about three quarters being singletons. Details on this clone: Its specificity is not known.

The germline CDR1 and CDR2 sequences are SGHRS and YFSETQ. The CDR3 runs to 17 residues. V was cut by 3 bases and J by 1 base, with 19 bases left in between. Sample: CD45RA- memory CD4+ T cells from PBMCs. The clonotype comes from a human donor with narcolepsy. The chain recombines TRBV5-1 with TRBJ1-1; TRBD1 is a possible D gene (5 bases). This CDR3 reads CASSWAKGPPGNTEAFF. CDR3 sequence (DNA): TGCGCCAGCAGCTGGGCAAAGGGGCCTCCGGGGAACACTGAAGCTTTCTTT.